This entry lists 16 T cell receptor beta chains sequenced from one sample in a study of T cells in Graves' hyperthyroidism and ophthalmopathy. Authors of the study amplified TCR beta CDR3 regions from RNA transcripts. Primed by the HTBI set, a first-round RT-PCR was run on the TCR CDR3. From the multiplex PCR reads, TCRdb called clonotypes with MiXCR, one entry per CDR3 protein. Of under 350,000 distinct CDR3 sequences listed, around 20% are singletons. The sequenced sample was blood. These receptors all stem from a woman aged 50 to 65 with Graves' hyperthyroidism.

This clonotype was seen many times. The V and J genes are TRBV7-8 and TRBJ1-6; 9 bases agree with TRBD1. Germline CDR1 and CDR2: SGHVS and FQNEAQ. J lost 10 bases, V lost 0 bases, and 10 bases had no gene match. The CDR3 is 17 amino acids. This CDR3 is CASSLASGTGNLSPLHF. Here the CDR3 DNA reads TGTGCCAGCAGCTTAGCGAGCGGGACAGGGAATTTGTCACCCCTCCACTTT.

This clonotype was observed many times. The rearrangement uses TRBV20-1 and TRBJ2-1, with a possible D match to TRBD2 (5 bases). This CDR3 region has 12 residues. CDR1 and CDR2 (germline): DFQATT, SNEGSKA (reference sequence). The V end was cut by 7 bases, the J end by 6 bases, with 13 bases between. The CDR3 loop is CSVRTGLNEQFF. Here the CDR3 DNA reads TGCAGTGTAAGGACTGGACTCAATGAGCAGTTCTTC.

This clonotype has at least ten counts. One end of the junction is discordant with germline, which a read error may explain. The chain is built from TRBV27 and TRBJ1-1; 7 bases match TRBD1. The CDR3 covers 13 residues. CDR1 MNHEY and CDR2 SMNVEV come from the germline V gene (reference sequence). CDR3 bases: TGTGTCAGCAGGGGGACGGTGAACACTGAAGCTTTCTTT. It yields the protein CVSRGTVNTEAFF.

The chain recombines TRBV11-2 with TRBJ2-5; 9 nucleotides agree with TRBD2. Germline CDR1 and CDR2: SGHAT and FQNNGV. The CDR3 is 17 residues long. V shed 5 bases and J 6 bases; nucleotides not matched to a gene: 16. The CDR3 loop is CASSGGGGGGAIKTQYF. The CDR3 DNA follows: TGTGCCAGCAGCGGCGGAGGTGGCGGGGGGGCCATCAAGACCCAGTACTTC.

This clonotype was detected a few times. The J gene is TRBJ2-5, the V gene TRBV18, with D hard to call. Trimming left V 0 bases short and J 2 bases short, with 10 bases between. Looked up from germline, CDR1 is KGHSH and CDR2 is LQKENI. This CDR3 comprises 15 residues. The CDR3: CASSPPGWAQETQYF. The CDR3 bases are TGTGCCAGCTCACCACCTGGATGGGCACAAGAGACCCAGTACTTC.

This clonotype was observed many times. The genes are TRBV5-1 and TRBJ2-7; 9 bases match TRBD2. In germline, CDR1 is SGHRS, CDR2 YFSETQ. The CDR3 sequence is 16 residues long. V lost 2 bases and J lost 3; bases outside the gene matches: 9. The CDR3 DNA reads as TGCGCCAGCAGCTTAACCCGCCTGACTAGCGGCTACGAGCAGTACTTC. Translation gives CASSLTRLTSGYEQYF.

The table lists this clonotype with a count of one. The DNA of the CDR3 is TGTGCCATCAGGGCGGGACAGGACTCCTACGAGCAGTACTTC. Amino acids: CAIRAGQDSYEQYF. This sequence joins TRBV10-3 and TRBJ2-7, with TRBD1 matching 8 bases. Losses at the gene ends were 6 bases for V and 0 bases for J; bases not matched to a gene: 4. The CDR3 is made up of 14 amino acids. Per the germline V gene, CDR1 is ENHRY and CDR2 is SYGVKD.

The rearrangement uses TRBV7-9 and TRBJ1-2, with 7 bases that match TRBD1. The CDR3 sequence is 13 residues long. Germline lookup yields CDR1 SEHNR and CDR2 FQNEAQ (reference sequence). V shed 5 bases and J 8 bases; nucleotides not matched to a gene: 8. The CDR3 reads CASSPTGFSGYTF. DNA of the CDR3: TGTGCCAGCAGCCCGACAGGGTTTAGCGGCTACACCTTC.

This clonotype showed up just a few times. This chain joins TRBV29-1 and TRBJ1-1; 10 bases map to TRBD1. The germline V gene encodes CDR1 SQVTM and CDR2 ANQGSEA. The CDR3 spans 11 residues. The trim removed 7 bases at V and 5 bases at J, leaving 1 base unmatched. In DNA, the CDR3 is TGCAGCGGGGGACAGGGGACTGAAGCTTTCTTT. Translated: CSGGQGTEAFF.

This chain uses TRBV28 with TRBJ2-7; 8 bases line up with TRBD2. There are 15 residues in the CDR3. V shed 6 bases and J 3 bases; nucleotides not matched to a gene: 10. Germline V lookup: CDR1 MDHEN, CDR2 SYDVKM. CDR3 DNA sequence: TGTGCCAGCAGCGGGGGACTAGTGGTGTTCTACGAGCAGTACTTC. Protein sequence: CASSGGLVVFYEQYF.

V and J are TRBV6-1 and TRBJ2-3; D not certain. V was clipped by 5 bases and J by 3 bases, with 12 bases between them. CDR1 and CDR2 from the germline V gene are MNHNS and SASEGT. CDR3 length: 14 amino acids. CDR3 sequence reads: CASSPDGPTDTQYF. The CDR3 coding sequence is TGTGCCAGCAGTCCGGACGGACCTACAGATACGCAGTATTTT.

This clonotype was seen at least ten times. The chain couples TRBV6-5 to TRBJ2-7; D perhaps matches TRBD1 (6 bases). The CDR3 runs 17 residues. Per germline, CDR1 MNHEY and CDR2 SVGAGI. Trimming took 0 bases from V and 7 from J, leaving 22 bases between them. The CDR3 DNA is TGTGCCAGCAGTTACTCGTCCTCCGGGACAATCCCTTTGGAGCAGTACTTC. Protein sequence: CASSYSSSGTIPLEQYF.

This clonotype was observed many times. The chain recombines TRBV15 with TRBJ1-3; D unresolved. The CDR3 covers 16 residues. Trimming took 0 bases from V and 0 from J, leaving 9 bases between them. The germline gives CDR1 LNHNV, CDR2 YYDKDF (reference sequence). The CDR3, as DNA: TGTGCCACCAGCAGAGATAGGCCAGGCTCTGGAAACACCATATATTTT. It codes for CATSRDRPGSGNTIYF. The full variable domain, with the rest looked up from reference TRBV15 and TRBJ1-3, is DAMVIQNPRYQVTQFGKPVTLSCSQTLNHNVMYWYQQKSSQAPKLLFHYYDKDFNNEADTPDNFQSRRPNTSFCFLDIRSPGLGDTAMYLCATSRDRPGSGNTIYFGEGSWLTVV.

This clonotype was detected many times. V gene TRBV6-4 combines with J gene TRBJ2-7, with a weak D call TRBD1 (8 bases). The CDR3 runs to 15 residues. The V gene's germline CDR1 is MRHNA and CDR2 SNTAGT. V was cut by 8 bases and J by 0 bases, with 17 bases left in between. Written as DNA, the CDR3 is TGTGCCAGCGGGAGGGACAGGAGAAGCTCCTACGAGCAGTACTTC. This gives the protein CASGRDRRSSYEQYF.

This clonotype was seen at least ten times. The chain has TRBV3-1 and TRBJ2-2, with a weak D call TRBD2 (6 bases). Germline-derived CDR1 and CDR2 are LGHDT and YNNKEL (reference sequence). The CDR3 is made up of 15 amino acids. V lost 4 bases and J lost 8, with 17 bases in between. CDR3 region: CASSPGLPWTGELFF. In DNA form, the CDR3 reads TGTGCCAGCAGCCCGGGACTGCCCTGGACGGGGGAGCTGTTTTTT.

In its sample, this clonotype was seen a few times. This sequence joins TRBV5-4 and TRBJ2-1; tentative D call: TRBD1 (5 bases). The CDR3 length is 12 residues. From germline, CDR1 is SGHNT and CDR2 YYREEE (reference sequence). V was trimmed by 4 bases and J by 6 bases, leaving 8 bases between them. The DNA of the CDR3 is TGTGCCAGCAGCCACAGGAGCAATGAGCAGTTCTTC. This encodes CASSHRSNEQFF.